This record covers a single TCR beta chain. Documented time point: new active TB diagnosis, blood taken before or within 7 days of starting treatment. This entry belongs to a study of T cells in tuberculosis. The assay was immunoSEQ multiplex PCR, and TCRdb's table has in-frame clones only and misses some. Among approximately 31,000 clones listed, roughly 82% were seen once. Trimming left V 2 bases short and J 3 bases short, with 11 bases between. The CDR3 extends over 15 amino acids. CDR1 is KGHSH and CDR2 is LQKENI in the germline V gene. This chain joins TRBV18 and TRBJ1-3; D uncertain. This receptor was taken from an adult with tuberculosis. The sequences come from PBMCs, collected at tuberculosis diagnosis. CDR3 sequence: CASSPETAIGNTIYF. CDR3 in DNA: TGTGCCAGCTCACCAGAAACAGCCATTGGAAACACCATATATTTT. Looking up the rest from reference TRBV18 and TRBJ1-3 gives the full variable domain: NAGVMQNPRHLVRRRGQEARLRCSPMKGHSHVYWYRQLPEEGLKFMVYLQKENIIDESGMPKERFSAEFPKEGPSILRIQQVVRGDSAAYFCASSPETAIGNTIYFGEGSWLTVV.